One and the same sample provided the 18 T cell receptor beta chains below, sequenced in a study of vaccination effects on CD4 cells after COVID-19. Data came from immunoSEQ multiplex PCR; TCRdb stores just in-frame clones and leaves some out. The profile shows over 55,000 clones, roughly 76% of them singletons. No cognate antigen is known for these TCRs. Expansion with viral peptide pools was applied to antigen-specific CD4+ T cells by the ViraFEST assay prior to sequencing. Subsequent to 10 days of culture, CD4+ T cells were isolated. Specimen: CD4+ T cells from PBMCs cultured with HCoV-229E spike peptides, collected before COVID-19 vaccination. These receptors all come from a human donor who received a COVID-19 vaccine.

This chain connects TRBV9 to TRBJ2-2; 7 bases are shared with TRBD2. The ends lost 6 bases at V and 2 bases at J; junction bases unmatched: 7. CDR1 and CDR2 (germline): SGDLS, YYNGEE. This CDR3 is built from 15 residues. CDR3 nucleotide sequence: TGTGCCAGCACCCAGGGAGGGCCCAACACCGGGGAGCTGTTTTTT. This codes for CASTQGGPNTGELFF.

This clone was picked up a small number of times. The chain carries TRBV10-1 and TRBJ2-2; D is possibly TRBD1 (6 bases). With 7 bases removed from V and 5 bases from J, the gap between germline ends came to 14 bases. Germline V gives CDR1 WNHNN, CDR2 SYGVQD (reference sequence). This CDR3 spans 14 amino acids. Here the CDR3 DNA reads TGCGCCAGCAAACTTGACAGGAGAACCGGGGAGCTGTTTTTT. It encodes CASKLDRRTGELFF.

This clone was observed a few times. V usage is TRBV13 and J usage is TRBJ1-3; 8 bases are shared with TRBD1. V lost 5 bases and J lost 4; bases outside the gene matches: 7. The CDR3 covers 15 residues. Germline V lookup: CDR1 PRHDT, CDR2 FYEKMQ (reference sequence). CDR3: CASSPDRARGNTIYF. In DNA form, the CDR3 reads TGTGCCAGCAGCCCGGACAGGGCGCGAGGAAACACCATATATTTT.

The V call is TRBV28, the J call TRBJ2-5, with D uncertain. This CDR3 has 13 residues. Germline CDR1 is MDHEN and CDR2 is SYDVKM. V lost 6 bases to trimming and J lost 7 bases, with 15 bases between them. CDR3 bases: TGTGCCAGCAGCAAGGTAGTACCCGGGACCCAGTACTTC. Translating it yields CASSKVVPGTQYF.

The chain has TRBV7-2 and TRBJ1-3; possibly TRBD1 for D (6 bases). There are 16 residues in the CDR3. Germline CDR1 and CDR2: SGHTA and FQGNSA. V was pared by 0 bases and J by 0 bases, with 9 bases between. DNA for the CDR3: TGTGCCAGCAGCTTAGCCGCCAGGGGCTCTGGAAACACCATATATTTT. Translating it yields CASSLAARGSGNTIYF.

This clone was observed once. The V gene is TRBV5-5, the J gene TRBJ1-1; a weak D match, TRBD1 (6 bases). The V and J ends lost 0 bases and 2 bases respectively, with 14 bases between them. Germline-derived CDR1 and CDR2 are SGHKS and YYEKEE (reference sequence). The CDR3 contains 16 residues. Here the CDR3 DNA reads TGTGCCAGCAGCTTGGGGTGGACAGCATTCAACACTGAAGCTTTCTTT. Translated, it gives CASSLGWTAFNTEAFF.

The chain links TRBV19 to TRBJ2-3; maybe TRBD2 (6 bases). The V end was cut by 6 bases, the J end by 3 bases, with 19 bases between. This CDR3 has 16 residues. The germline V gene has CDR1 LNHDA and CDR2 SQIVND (reference sequence). The CDR3 region has the DNA TGTGCCAGTAGCCCTGTGAGGAGGGCGGCTACAGATACGCAGTATTTT. The encoded protein is CASSPVRRAATDTQYF.

This clone appeared a few times. The chain has TRBV14 and TRBJ1-2; 7 bases are shared with TRBD1. J was trimmed by 8 bases and V by 3 bases; bases with no gene match: 9. This CDR3 has 14 amino acids. Germline loops: CDR1 SGHDN, CDR2 FVKESK. Written as DNA, the CDR3 is TGTGCCAGCAGCCACTACGGGACAGCTGAAGGCTACACCTTC. It specifies CASSHYGTAEGYTF.

The J gene is TRBJ2-7, the V gene TRBV2, with D unresolved. The CDR3 loop spans 13 amino acids. Germline CDR1 and CDR2: SNHLY and FYNNEI. The CDR3 DNA follows: TGTGCCAGCAGAGAAGTATACCTCCGGGAGCAGTACGTC. Translation gives CASREVYLREQYV.

V is TRBV3-1 (or the pseudogene TRBV3-2) and J is TRBJ2-2; D uncertain. Trimming took 8 bases from V and 0 from J, leaving 1 base between them. The CDR3 is 11 amino acids. From germline, CDR1 is LGHDT and CDR2 YNNKEL (reference sequence). DNA of the CDR3: TGTGCCAGCTCGAACACCGGGGAGCTGTTTTTT. This translates into CASSNTGELFF.

This clone was seen only a few times. The chain combines TRBV7-2 with TRBJ1-5; 7 bases match TRBD1. The CDR3 totals 15 residues. The V gene end was trimmed by 4 bases and the J gene end by 1 base; junction bases not matched to a gene: 4. CDR1 is SGHTA, CDR2 FQGNSA, per germline. The CDR3: CASSSQGGSNQPQHF. DNA of the CDR3: TGTGCCAGCAGCTCTCAAGGGGGCAGCAATCAGCCCCAGCATTTT.

DNA for the CDR3: TGTGCCAGCAGTTTAATACCAGGGCTCTATGGCTACACCTTC. Translating gives CASSLIPGLYGYTF. The genes are TRBV28 and TRBJ1-2; D might be TRBD1 (5 bases). CDR3 length: 14 amino acids. Germline V lookup: CDR1 MDHEN, CDR2 SYDVKM. The ends were cut back, 2 bases at V and 4 bases at J, with 11 bases in the middle.

V usage is TRBV30 and J usage is TRBJ2-3; 7 bases agree with TRBD2. Losses at the gene ends were 0 bases for V and 6 bases for J; bases not matched to a gene: 6. CDR1 GTSNPN and CDR2 SVGIG come from the germline V gene (reference sequence). CDR3 length: 14 amino acids. The CDR3 loop reads CAWSVMRGSDTQYF. CDR3 bases: TGTGCCTGGAGTGTCATGCGGGGGTCGGATACGCAGTATTTT.

The J gene is TRBJ2-1, the V gene TRBV5-4; 9 bases map to TRBD2. Unmatched junction bases numbered 5, after V lost 3 bases and J lost 4 bases. Germline V lookup: CDR1 SGHNT, CDR2 YYREEE (reference sequence). The length of the CDR3 is 15 residues. The CDR3 coding sequence is TGTGCCAGCAGCTCGGGACTAGCTGATTACAATGAGCAGTTCTTC. Amino acid sequence: CASSSGLADYNEQFF. Filled out from reference TRBV5-4 and TRBJ2-1, the complete variable domain reads ETGVTQSPTHLIKTRGQQVTLRCSSQSGHNTVSWYQQALGQGPQFIFQYYREEENGRGNFPPRFSGLQFPNYSSELNVNALELDDSALYLCASSSGLADYNEQFFGPGTRLTVL.

Only one count was recorded for this clone. The chain carries TRBV18 and TRBJ2-5, with a weak D call TRBD2 (6 bases). The germline V and J ends were trimmed by 4 bases and 10 bases, with 16 bases remaining between them. CDR3 length: 13 amino acids. The germline CDR1 and CDR2 sequences are KGHSH and LQKENI. CDR3 in DNA: TGTGCCAGCTCACGAAACCGGGACTTAGGCCAGTACTTC. Translation: CASSRNRDLGQYF. Filled out from reference TRBV18 and TRBJ2-5, the complete variable domain reads NAGVMQNPRHLVRRRGQEARLRCSPMKGHSHVYWYRQLPEEGLKFMVYLQKENIIDESGMPKERFSAEFPKEGPSILRIQQVVRGDSAAYFCASSRNRDLGQYFGPGTRLLVL.

This chain connects TRBV28 to TRBJ2-7; D is ambiguous. The CDR3 loop spans 12 amino acids. Trimming removed 8 bases from V and 3 bases from J, with 11 bases in between. Germline CDR1 MDHEN, CDR2 SYDVKM. The CDR3 DNA sequence: TGTGCCAGCGCCTCAGTCGTCTACGAGCAGTACGTC. Its protein is CASASVVYEQYV.

The chain recombines TRBV5-1 with TRBJ1-4; D not resolved. Germline V gives CDR1 SGHRS, CDR2 YFSETQ. The length of the CDR3 is 15 residues. Trimming removed 1 base from V and 1 base from J, with 8 bases in between. CDR3 sequence reads: CASSLSVGTNEKLFF. CDR3 nucleotide sequence: TGCGCCAGCAGCTTGTCGGTCGGAACTAATGAAAAACTGTTTTTT. Full variable domain (rest looked up from reference TRBV5-1 and TRBJ1-4): KAGVTQTPRYLIKTRGQQVTLSCSPISGHRSVSWYQQTPGQGLQFLFEYFSETQRNKGNFPGRFSGRQFSNSRSEMNVSTLELGDSALYLCASSLSVGTNEKLFFGSGTQLSVL.

This sequence joins TRBV18 and TRBJ1-1, with a tentative D call TRBD1 (5 bases). CDR1 and CDR2 (germline): KGHSH, LQKENI. The CDR3 totals 13 residues. Deletions cut 8 bases from V and 1 base from J, with 11 bases between. CDR3 protein: CASLPGQNTEAFF. CDR3 DNA sequence: TGTGCCAGCCTACCGGGGCAGAACACTGAAGCTTTCTTT.